This is a list of T cell receptor beta chains from one sample in a study of T-cell memory formation after mild COVID-19. TCRdb fed the 5' RACE reads into MiXCR, producing one record per CDR3 protein. The repertoire consists of hundreds of thousands of distinct CDR3 sequences, with about 20% occurring once and the leading ten covering more than 10%. Sequencing was done on a sample of PBMCs or a T cell subset sorted from them (not recorded which). All receptors come from an adult woman who had mild COVID-19 (a few samples of this study predate the infection). Cell type and time point are not known. Each CDR3 is given with its conserved first and last residue. A D gene is named only where the DNA matches it firmly. Size values are once, few and many counts, or a class for expanded clones, and some rows have none.

clone_size d_call j_call v_call cdr3_nt cdr3_aa
few TRBD2 TRBJ2-1 TRBV7-9 TGTGCCAGCAGCTTTCAAGCGGGGGCATACAATGAGCAGTTCTTC CASSFQAGAYNEQFF
few NA TRBJ2-1 TRBV6-2/TRBV6-3 TGTGCCAGCAGTTGGACCGGGACTGTGAACAATGAGCAGTTCTTC CASSWTGTVNNEQFF
NA TRBD2 TRBJ2-3 TRBV24-1 TGTGCCACCAGTGGCGGGACTAGCGGGAGAGAGGATACGCAGTATTTT CATSGGTSGREDTQYF
NA NA TRBJ2-7 TRBV7-9 TGTGCCAGCAGCCCATCTATGACGGGCGAGCAGTACTTC CASSPSMTGEQYF
NA NA TRBJ1-4 TRBV15 TGTGCCACCAGCAGAGACGGTCAGGCTAATGAAAAACTGTTTTTT CATSRDGQANEKLFF
many NA TRBJ2-3 TRBV5-1 TGCGCCAGCAGCTCTACATACAGCACAGATACGCAGTATTTT CASSSTYSTDTQYF
few TRBD1 TRBJ1-2 TRBV15 TGTGCCACCAGCAGAGATAGGGCAGGGGGCAGCTATGGCTACACCTTC CATSRDRAGGSYGYTF
many NA TRBJ2-5 TRBV20-1 TGCAGTGCTCCGATCGGGAGAACGGAGACCCAGTACTTC CSAPIGRTETQYF
NA NA TRBJ1-2 TRBV19 TGTGCCAGTACCCCTGAGGGGTCAAGGTCCTATGGCTACACCTTC CASTPEGSRSYGYTF
NA TRBD2 TRBJ2-1 TRBV24-1 TGTGCCACCAGTGAACCGGCGGGGGGCCGTGGATATGAGCAGTTCTTC CATSEPAGGRGYEQFF
NA NA TRBJ2-1 TRBV7-2 TGTGCCAGCAGCCCGGGACCCCAAGGGGGCAATGAGCAGTTCTTC CASSPGPQGGNEQFF
few NA TRBJ2-1 TRBV3-1 TGTGCCAGCAGCCAAGGCCGGGCCCGTGGGAACAATGAGCAGTTCTTC CASSQGRARGNNEQFF
NA NA TRBJ1-5 TRBV6-1 TGTGCCAGCAGTGAAGTTGGTGATCAGCCCCAGCATTTT CASSEVGDQPQHF
NA NA TRBJ2-7 TRBV10-3 TGTGCCATCAGCGGGGACGGGGACTCCTACGAGCAGTACTTC CAISGDGDSYEQYF
NA TRBD1 TRBJ2-1 TRBV5-6 TGTGCCAGCAGCACACTACCGGGACAGGGGATATTCAATGAGCAGTTCTTC CASSTLPGQGIFNEQFF
few TRBD1 TRBJ1-1 TRBV3-1 TGTGCCAGCAGCCGGACCGTGGGGACAGTTGGCACTGAAGCTTTCTTT CASSRTVGTVGTEAFF
few NA TRBJ2-5 TRBV15 TGTGCCACCAGCAGGGCGTTCCTAACGACCCAGTACTTC CATSRAFLTTQYF
few NA TRBJ2-1 TRBV27 TGTGCCAGCAGTTGGGGGGGCGCGATGGGTGAGCAGTTCTTC CASSWGGAMGEQFF
many TRBD2 TRBJ2-3 TRBV7-9 TGTGCCAGCAGCCCAACCCGATTAGCGGGGGGGGAAAATACGCAGTATTTT CASSPTRLAGGENTQYF
NA TRBD1 TRBJ2-1 TRBV20-1 TGCAGTGCTAGAGCGCCCCCAGGGGGCAGTGAGCAGTTCTTC CSARAPPGGSEQFF
many NA TRBJ2-7 TRBV5-1 TGCGCCAGCAGCTTGGCCCGGTACTCCTACGAGCAGTACTTC CASSLARYSYEQYF
few NA TRBJ2-2 TRBV7-2 TGTGCCAGCAGCTTAATTGTAACAAACACCGGGGAGCTGTTTTTT CASSLIVTNTGELFF
NA TRBD2 TRBJ2-5 TRBV3-1 TGTGCCAGCAGCCCCCGCGGGAGTAGCGAGACCCAGTACTTC CASSPRGSSETQYF
few TRBD2 TRBJ2-1 TRBV14 TGTGCCAGCAGCCAAGGGAGGCCCCTAGCGGGCTACAATGAGCAGTTCTTC CASSQGRPLAGYNEQFF
NA NA TRBJ1-4 TRBV20-1 TGCAGTGCTACCGTGGGGGCGATCGATGAAAAACTGTTTTTT CSATVGAIDEKLFF
NA TRBD2 TRBJ2-1 TRBV12-3/TRBV12-4 TGTGCCAGCACCGCTTTGGGACTAGTAAATGAGCAGTTCTTC CASTALGLVNEQFF
many TRBD2 TRBJ2-3 TRBV4-1 TGCGCCAGCAGCCCACTAGCGGGGGGCACAGATACGCAGTATTTT CASSPLAGGTDTQYF
few NA TRBJ2-1 TRBV7-9 TGTGCCAGCAGCTTAGTCGCCAGCTTCAATGATCAGTTCTTC CASSLVASFNDQFF
few NA TRBJ2-7 TRBV7-9 TGTGCCAGCAGCTTAGAACAGCCACCCTACGAGCAGTACTTC CASSLEQPPYEQYF
NA TRBD1 TRBJ2-5 TRBV2 TGTGCCAGCAGTGGACAGGGGATAGAGACCCAGTACTTC CASSGQGIETQYF
NA NA TRBJ2-5 TRBV6-5 TGTGCCAGCAGTTCTCCCCGGTGGGGGCGAGAAGAGACCCAGTACTTC CASSSPRWGREETQYF
NA TRBD2 TRBJ2-7 TRBV7-2 TGTGCCAGCAGCTTAGGTAGCGGGAGACACTACGAGCAGTACTTC CASSLGSGRHYEQYF
once NA TRBJ2-2 TRBV20-1 TGCAGTGCAAGGGGACAGAACACCGGGGAGCTGTTTTTT CSARGQNTGELFF
NA NA TRBJ1-5 TRBV18 TGTGCCAGCGCACAGGACTTGGGCAATCAGCCCCAGCATTTT CASAQDLGNQPQHF
NA TRBD2 TRBJ2-7 TRBV19 TGTGCCAGTAGTGCACCGGGACTAGCGGGACCCGAGCAGTACTTC CASSAPGLAGPEQYF
NA NA TRBJ2-7 TRBV20-1 TGCAGTGCTAGTCCGGCCGCTCGTTCCTACGAGCAGTACTTC CSASPAARSYEQYF
NA NA TRBJ2-2 TRBV28 TGTGCCAGCAGTCTGTCGTCGGACGGGGAGCTGTTTTTT CASSLSSDGELFF
many TRBD2 TRBJ2-5 TRBV7-7 TGTGCTAGCAGCTTAGCGGGAGGACGCCAAGAGACCCAGTACTTC CASSLAGGRQETQYF
NA NA TRBJ1-2 TRBV6-6 TGTGCCAGCGCGGGGATCAACTCAACGGACTATGGCTACACCTTC CASAGINSTDYGYTF
NA TRBD2 TRBJ2-3 TRBV7-2 TGTGCCAGCAGCTCTCGGACTAGCGGGAGTGGTTGGACAGATACGCAGTATTTT CASSSRTSGSGWTDTQYF
NA TRBD1 TRBJ1-3 TRBV4-1 TGCGCCAGCAGCCAAGGACAGGGGGCTGGAAACACCATATATTTT CASSQGQGAGNTIYF
NA TRBD1 TRBJ2-1 TRBV5-1 TGCGCCAGCAGCTTAGGGACAGTCGGCAATGAGCAGTTCTTC CASSLGTVGNEQFF
NA TRBD1 TRBJ2-7 TRBV5-8 TGTGCCAGCGCCCATCCACAGGGGACCTACGAGCAGTACTTC CASAHPQGTYEQYF
NA TRBD2 TRBJ2-3 TRBV4-1 TGCGCCAGCAGCACGACTAGCGGGGGGGCCTGGGGCACAGATACGCAGTATTTT CASSTTSGGAWGTDTQYF
few NA TRBJ1-2 TRBV3-1 TGTGCCAGCAGCCAAGTCGAGTCGGGCTACACCTTC CASSQVESGYTF
NA NA TRBJ2-3 TRBV7-3 TGTGCCAGCAGCCCCGGGGCCGTATGGGGCACAGATACGCAGTATTTT CASSPGAVWGTDTQYF
few NA TRBJ2-3 TRBV12-3/TRBV12-4 TGTGCCAGCAGTTTAGCGAGACAGCTTGATACGCAGTATTTT CASSLARQLDTQYF
NA NA TRBJ2-7 TRBV6-1 TGTGCCAGCGGGGCGGGCGGGTCCTACGAGCAGTACTTC CASGAGGSYEQYF
NA NA TRBJ1-1 TRBV20-1 TGCAGTGCTAGAGCTCCAGGGAGGTACACTGAAGCTTTCTTT CSARAPGRYTEAFF